Shown below are 11 T cell receptor beta chains from a single sample sequenced in a study of identical twins. Each CDR3 protein is one row after TCRdb ran MiXCR on the 5' RACE reads. The profile covers 500,000 or so distinct CDR3 sequences, with about 20% appearing a single time and about 0.91% taken by the ten largest. The same data also contributed to another study, on T cells expressing NK-cell markers.

Sequenced input: CD4+ T cells sorted from blood. The receptor source for this set is a woman younger than 35 in good health.

This clonotype has a count of ten or more. The V and J genes are TRBV29-1 and TRBJ1-1; D might be TRBD1 (6 bases). This CDR3 is 13 amino acids long. Trimming took off 5 bases at V and 0 bases at J, with 10 bases between the two ends. CDR1 and CDR2 from the germline V gene are SQVTM and ANQGSEA. The CDR3: CSVTGHLNTEAFF. CDR3 DNA sequence: TGCAGCGTTACGGGACACTTGAACACTGAAGCTTTCTTT.

This rearrangement joins TRBV7-9 to TRBJ2-1; no reliable D call. Germline CDR1 reads SEHNR; CDR2 reads FQNEAQ (reference sequence). The CDR3 totals 11 residues. Deletions cut 4 bases from V and 11 bases from J, with 9 bases between. The CDR3 sequence is CASSSRQQQFF. CDR3 nucleotides: TGTGCCAGCAGCTCTCGGCAACAGCAGTTCTTC.

CDR3 protein: CASRNMQGSNSPLHF. For the CDR3, the DNA is TGTGCCAGCAGGAACATGCAGGGGTCTAATTCACCCCTCCACTTT. This rearrangement joins TRBV6-2 or TRBV6-3 to TRBJ1-6; TRBD1 might be the D (6 bases). The CDR3 is 15 residues long. Germline values: CDR1 MNHEY, CDR2 SVGEGT. The V end lost 6 bases, the J end lost 6 bases, and 15 bases lay between the germline ends.

In this sample, this clonotype turned up a few times. The chain employs TRBV12-3 or TRBV12-4 and TRBJ2-1; D may match TRBD1 or TRBD2 (5 bases each). Deletions cut 7 bases from V and 10 bases from J, with 20 bases between. There are 14 residues in the CDR3. The CDR3 DNA is TGTGCCAGCACCTTGGCCCTCGCAGGGACGGAGCAGTTCTTC. As protein: CASTLALAGTEQFF.

This clonotype was seen a handful of times. This chain uses TRBV20-1 with TRBJ1-1; D possibly corresponds to TRBD1 (6 bases). Germline-derived CDR1 and CDR2 are DFQATT and SNEGSKA (reference sequence). Trimming removed 1 base from V and 0 bases from J, with 12 bases in between. This CDR3 is 15 amino acids long. In nucleotides, the CDR3 is TGCAGTGCTAGAGCACAGGGAAGGTTGAACACTGAAGCTTTCTTT. Amino acids: CSARAQGRLNTEAFF.

The CDR3 region is CASSFFGTSSGNTIYF. CDR3 sequence (DNA): TGTGCCAGCAGCTTCTTCGGCACTTCTTCTGGAAACACCATATATTTT. V gene TRBV7-2 combines with J gene TRBJ1-3; no clear D. V lost 3 bases and J lost 1, with 13 bases in between. CDR1 and CDR2 (germline): SGHTA, FQGNSA. CDR3 length: 16 residues. The full variable domain, its missing parts supplied by reference TRBV7-2 and TRBJ1-3, is GAGVSQSPSNKVTEKGKDVELRCDPISGHTALYWYRQSLGQGLEFLIYFQGNSAPDKSGLPSDRFSAERTGGSVSTLTIQRTQQEDSAVYLCASSFFGTSSGNTIYFGEGSWLTVV.

The CDR3 coding sequence is TGTGCCAGCAGTTTGTATGGGACCGAAAACATTCAGTACTTC. Encoded protein: CASSLYGTENIQYF. The genes are TRBV12-3 or TRBV12-4 and TRBJ2-4; D could derive from TRBD1 or TRBD2 (5 bases each). Deletions cut 3 bases from V and 5 bases from J, with 11 bases between. The CDR3 sequence is 14 residues long.

The genes are TRBV20-1 and TRBJ1-1; maybe TRBD1 (6 bases). The length of the CDR3 is 13 residues. Germline-derived CDR1 and CDR2 are DFQATT and SNEGSKA (reference sequence). V lost 4 bases and J 6 bases, leaving 15 bases between the germline ends. The CDR3 nucleotides read TGCAGTGCTACCCTAAACAGGGCCTCTGAAGCTTTCTTT. Translation gives CSATLNRASEAFF.

The table lists this clonotype with a few counts. The V and J genes are TRBV20-1 and TRBJ1-2, with 7 positions matching TRBD1. The junction had 13 bases not matched to a gene; V was cut back by 6 bases and J by 6 bases. The CDR3 has 14 residues. CDR1 and CDR2 (germline): DFQATT, SNEGSKA (reference sequence). CDR3 sequence reads: CSATRSGTANGYTF. For the CDR3, the DNA is TGCAGTGCCACCAGATCCGGGACAGCTAATGGCTACACCTTC.

This clonotype has more than one count but fewer than ten. The rearrangement uses TRBV20-1 and TRBJ2-1; 8 bases are shared with TRBD2. There are 14 residues in the CDR3. Per the germline V gene, CDR1 is DFQATT and CDR2 is SNEGSKA (reference sequence). J lost 8 bases, V lost 6 bases, and 12 bases had no gene match. Here the CDR3 DNA reads TGCAGTGCCACGGGACTAGATTTTTCCGATGAGCAGTTCTTC. Residues: CSATGLDFSDEQFF.

The rearrangement links TRBV7-9 to TRBJ2-1, with a tentative D call TRBD1 (5 bases). The ends were cut back, 2 bases at V and 2 bases at J, with 10 bases in the middle. CDR1 is SEHNR and CDR2 is FQNEAQ in the germline V gene (reference sequence). CDR3 length equals 15 residues. CDR3 sequence reads: CASSLQGPTYNEQFF. The CDR3 coding sequence is TGTGCCAGCAGCTTACAGGGCCCCACCTACAATGAGCAGTTCTTC.